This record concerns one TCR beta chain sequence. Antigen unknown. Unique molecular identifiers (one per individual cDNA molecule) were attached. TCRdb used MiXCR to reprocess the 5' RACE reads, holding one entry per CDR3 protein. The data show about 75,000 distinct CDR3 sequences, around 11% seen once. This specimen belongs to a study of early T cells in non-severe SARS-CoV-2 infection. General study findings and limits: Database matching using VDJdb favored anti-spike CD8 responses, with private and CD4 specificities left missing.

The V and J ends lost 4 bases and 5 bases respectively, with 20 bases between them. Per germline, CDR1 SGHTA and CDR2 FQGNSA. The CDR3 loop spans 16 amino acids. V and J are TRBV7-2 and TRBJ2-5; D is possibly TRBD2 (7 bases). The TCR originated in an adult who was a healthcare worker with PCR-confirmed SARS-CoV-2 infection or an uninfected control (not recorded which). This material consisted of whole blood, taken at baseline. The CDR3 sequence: CASSSDRTRVTETQYF. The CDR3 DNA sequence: TGTGCCAGCAGCTCCGACAGGACTAGAGTCACGGAGACCCAGTACTTC.